The present T cell receptor (beta chain) was sequenced within a study of CD8+ T cells in alopecia areata. Study-wide context: A 6-month period off drug followed tofacitinib, which lasted 6 to 18 months. Study-wide points: The study also sequences resident alphabeta T cells of normal skin in scalp samples. Having one nonresponder leaves uncertain how baseline CD8+ expansion relates to response.

Following extraction, RNA underwent reverse transcription to cDNA, which served as the sequencing template. TCRdb's copy holds only in-frame clones and misses some; the assay was immunoSEQ multiplex PCR. The sample lists 200,000 or so clones, 58% occurring once. The sample's treatment: oral pan-JAK inhibitor, 5-10 mg twice daily. Both peripheral blood and punch biopsies of lesional scalp skin were obtained from patients who had alopecia areata. CDR1 MDHEN and CDR2 SYDVKM come from the germline V gene. Deletions cut 2 bases from V and 0 bases from J, with 6 bases between. CDR3 size: 14 residues. Regarding this clone: Its cognate antigen is unknown.

The chain has TRBV28 and TRBJ2-3; D might be TRBD2 (6 bases). The input for sequencing was CD4+ T cells sorted from blood, taken at week 24, from a patient treated with tofacitinib. The sequence was collected from a human donor with alopecia areata. CDR3 DNA sequence: TGTGCCAGCAGTTTAGCGGGGAGCACAGATACGCAGTATTTT. It translates to CASSLAGSTDTQYF.